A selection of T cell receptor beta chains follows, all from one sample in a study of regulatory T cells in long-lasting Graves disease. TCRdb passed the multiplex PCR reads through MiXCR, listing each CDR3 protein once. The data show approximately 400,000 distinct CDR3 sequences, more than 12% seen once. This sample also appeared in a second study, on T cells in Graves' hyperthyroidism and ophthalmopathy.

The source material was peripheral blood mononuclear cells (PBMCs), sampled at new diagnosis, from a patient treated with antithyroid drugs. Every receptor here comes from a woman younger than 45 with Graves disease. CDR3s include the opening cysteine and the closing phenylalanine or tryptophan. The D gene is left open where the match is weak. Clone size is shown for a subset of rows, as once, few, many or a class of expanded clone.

CDR3 DNA: TGTGCCAGCAGCTTTTACCGGATTAGATTGGCTTTCTTT
CDR3 protein: CASSFYRIRLAFF
J gene: TRBJ1-1
D gene: .
V gene: TRBV11-2
clone size: many

CDR3 DNA: TGTGCCAGCAGTGACCGGACAGGGGGCATTGGGGGCTACACCTTC
CDR3 protein: CASSDRTGGIGGYTF
J gene: TRBJ1-2
D gene: TRBD1
V gene: TRBV6-4
clone size: .

CDR3 DNA: TGTGCCAGCAGCAAAGATGGACGCTATGGCTACACCTTC
CDR3 protein: CASSKDGRYGYTF
J gene: TRBJ1-2
D gene: .
V gene: TRBV7-8
clone size: many

CDR3 DNA: TGTGCCAGCAGTTTATTCCCCCGTTCTCTAGCGAATTCCCACAATGAGCAGTTCTTC
CDR3 protein: CASSLFPRSLANSHNEQFF
J gene: TRBJ2-1
D gene: .
V gene: TRBV27
clone size: many

CDR3 DNA: TGTGCCAGCAGTTATTCGACCGGGACAGGGCGTGTCAATGAGCAGTTCTTC
CDR3 protein: CASSYSTGTGRVNEQFF
J gene: TRBJ2-1
D gene: TRBD1
V gene: TRBV6-5
clone size: .

CDR3 DNA: TGCAGCGTTGAAGATCGCGCCACGTCTGGCACTGAAGCTTTCTTT
CDR3 protein: CSVEDRATSGTEAFF
J gene: TRBJ1-1
D gene: .
V gene: TRBV29-1
clone size: few

CDR3 DNA: TGTGCCAGCAGTCCCTCCCGCGGACTGAGGGGTGAGACCCAGTACTTC
CDR3 protein: CASSPSRGLRGETQYF
J gene: TRBJ2-5
D gene: .
V gene: TRBV12-3/TRBV12-4
clone size: many

CDR3 DNA: TGCGCCAGCAGCTTGGCGGTCCCAGGGTCCTACGAGCAGTACTTC
CDR3 protein: CASSLAVPGSYEQYF
J gene: TRBJ2-7
D gene: .
V gene: TRBV5-1
clone size: few

CDR3 DNA: TGCGCCAGCAGCTTGTCAAATTCGGGACTCGACTACGAGCAGTACTTC
CDR3 protein: CASSLSNSGLDYEQYF
J gene: TRBJ2-7
D gene: .
V gene: TRBV5-1
clone size: many

CDR3 DNA: TGCAGTTCGACTACATCCTGGCGGGGGGCGAAAGCTGAAGCTTTCTTT
CDR3 protein: CSSTTSWRGAKAEAFF
J gene: TRBJ1-1
D gene: .
V gene: TRBV20-1
clone size: .

CDR3 DNA: TGCAGTGCTAGCGGGAGGGCCTACAATGAGCAGTTCTTC
CDR3 protein: CSASGRAYNEQFF
J gene: TRBJ2-1
D gene: TRBD2
V gene: TRBV20-1
clone size: many

CDR3 DNA: TGTGCCTGGAGGGCCCTTGGACACCTGGGTGTAGCTTTCTTT
CDR3 protein: CAWRALGHLGVAFF
J gene: TRBJ1-1
D gene: .
V gene: TRBV30
clone size: once

CDR3 DNA: TGTGCCGCCTCAGACAGGACAGGGGGTGTCTATGGCTACACCTTC
CDR3 protein: CAASDRTGGVYGYTF
J gene: TRBJ1-2
D gene: TRBD1
V gene: TRBV7-2
clone size: many

CDR3 DNA: TGCAGCGTTGGAAAAGTTAATGAAAAACTGTTTTTT
CDR3 protein: CSVGKVNEKLFF
J gene: TRBJ1-4
D gene: .
V gene: TRBV29-1
clone size: .

CDR3 DNA: TGCGCCAGCAGCCAAGAAACTAGCGGGAGATACAATGAGCAGTTCTTC
CDR3 protein: CASSQETSGRYNEQFF
J gene: TRBJ2-1
D gene: TRBD2
V gene: TRBV4-1
clone size: many

CDR3 DNA: TGCAGTGCTAGAGACGAGGGGGAGGTGGGCGAGCAGTACTTC
CDR3 protein: CSARDEGEVGEQYF
J gene: TRBJ2-7
D gene: .
V gene: TRBV20-1
clone size: many

CDR3 DNA: TGCAGTGCTAGAGAGCAGCTGGATCAGCCCCAGCATTTT
CDR3 protein: CSAREQLDQPQHF
J gene: TRBJ1-5
D gene: .
V gene: TRBV20-1
clone size: many

CDR3 DNA: TGTGCCAGCAGTTTAAGGGACCCGACCAATTCACCCCTCCACTTT
CDR3 protein: CASSLRDPTNSPLHF
J gene: TRBJ1-6
D gene: .
V gene: TRBV12-3/TRBV12-4
clone size: many

CDR3 DNA: TGCAGTGCCAGGCCCCCCTCGGGGGAAACTGAAGCTTTCTTT
CDR3 protein: CSARPPSGETEAFF
J gene: TRBJ1-1
D gene: .
V gene: TRBV20-1
clone size: many

CDR3 DNA: TGTGCCTGGAGTCCAGGACACGCTTATGAAAAACTGTTTTTT
CDR3 protein: CAWSPGHAYEKLFF
J gene: TRBJ1-4
D gene: .
V gene: TRBV30
clone size: many

CDR3 DNA: TGTGCCAGCAGCTTAGCACACTCCTACGAGCAGTACTTC
CDR3 protein: CASSLAHSYEQYF
J gene: TRBJ2-7
D gene: .
V gene: TRBV11-2
clone size: many

CDR3 DNA: TGCAGCGTTGAAGCGGACAGGGGCGGAGAGACCCAGTACTTC
CDR3 protein: CSVEADRGGETQYF
J gene: TRBJ2-5
D gene: TRBD1
V gene: TRBV29-1
clone size: .

CDR3 DNA: TGTGCCAGCAGTACAGGACAGGGCTTAAATCAGCCCCAGCATTTT
CDR3 protein: CASSTGQGLNQPQHF
J gene: TRBJ1-5
D gene: TRBD1
V gene: TRBV6-1
clone size: many

CDR3 DNA: TGTGCCAGCAGTTTGGGCCCCGGGCCCCCAGGAGATGGCTACACCTTC
CDR3 protein: CASSLGPGPPGDGYTF
J gene: TRBJ1-2
D gene: .
V gene: TRBV12-3/TRBV12-4
clone size: many